These 23 T cell receptor beta chains came from one sample sequenced in a study of shared clonotypes between healthy human individuals. Assay: immunoSEQ multiplex PCR; the TCRdb copy retains only in-frame clones and omits some. In the table there are about 2 million clones, 85% to 95% of which are singletons. Input material: naive CD4+ T cells sorted from blood. Subset indicated: CD45RA+ positively selected. Every receptor here comes from a man younger than 35 in good health.

The chain combines TRBV6-1 with TRBJ2-7, with unresolved D. The germline CDR1 and CDR2 sequences are MNHNS and SASEGT. V shed 4 bases and J shed 2 bases, with 12 bases lying between them. This CDR3 has 14 residues. DNA for the CDR3: TGTGCCAGCAGTGGGGCACTGGTCACCTACGAGCAGTACTTC. Translated: CASSGALVTYEQYF.

The J gene is TRBJ1-3, the V gene TRBV5-1, with 12 bases aligning to TRBD1. The V segment lost 4 bases and the J segment 4 bases; nucleotides outside the gene matches: 9. The CDR3 extends over 17 amino acids. CDR1 is SGHRS, CDR2 YFSETQ, per germline. CDR3 protein: CASSVGQGAPGGNTIYF. In DNA form, the CDR3 reads TGCGCCAGCAGCGTGGGACAGGGGGCGCCGGGCGGAAACACCATATATTTT.

V usage is TRBV7-2 and J usage is TRBJ2-3; D uncertain. This CDR3 comprises 12 residues. V lost 8 bases and J lost 0, with 6 bases in between. The V gene's germline CDR1 is SGHTA and CDR2 FQGNSA. Here the CDR3 DNA reads TGTGCCAGCCGCCCTAGCACAGATACGCAGTATTTT. This translates into CASRPSTDTQYF.

This clone has a single count. This rearrangement joins TRBV6-5 to TRBJ2-3, with D hard to call. V gave up 6 bases and J gave up 7 bases, with 11 bases separating them. The CDR3 totals 12 residues. CDR1 is MNHEY and CDR2 is SVGAGI in the germline V gene. Here the CDR3 reads CASSDTQNTQYF. The CDR3 DNA sequence: TGTGCCAGCAGCGACACCCAAAATACGCAGTATTTT.

V and J are TRBV27 and TRBJ2-3; 10 positions match TRBD1. This CDR3 comprises 17 residues. Per germline, CDR1 MNHEY and CDR2 SMNVEV (reference sequence). With 0 bases clipped from V and 5 bases from J, the junction kept 8 bases outside the gene matches. In DNA form, the CDR3 reads TGTGCCAGCAGTTTATCTGCCGGGACAGGGGTGAAAGATACGCAGTATTTT. Its translation is CASSLSAGTGVKDTQYF.

This chain links TRBV10-3 with TRBJ2-7, with D possibly matching TRBD1 (5 bases). CDR3 size: 15 residues. Germline assignment: CDR1 ENHRY and CDR2 SYGVKD. V lost 5 bases and J 2 bases, leaving 16 bases between the germline ends. The CDR3 loop reads CAISSPSRETYEQYF. DNA for the CDR3: TGTGCCATCAGTTCCCCGTCCAGGGAAACCTACGAGCAGTACTTC.

The chain links TRBV5-1 to TRBJ1-2; D might be TRBD1 (5 bases). Germline-derived CDR1 and CDR2 are SGHRS and YFSETQ. V lost 0 bases, J lost 4 bases, and 16 bases lay in between. The CDR3 is 16 amino acids. The CDR3 nucleotides are TGCGCCAGCAGCTTGGGACAGCCTTCTCCAGGCTATGGCTACACCTTC. It codes for CASSLGQPSPGYGYTF. Complete variable domain (other parts from reference TRBV5-1 and TRBJ1-2): KAGVTQTPRYLIKTRGQQVTLSCSPISGHRSVSWYQQTPGQGLQFLFEYFSETQRNKGNFPGRFSGRQFSNSRSEMNVSTLELGDSALYLCASSLGQPSPGYGYTFGSGTRLTVV.

The chain recombines TRBV28 with TRBJ1-2, with a possible D match to TRBD1 (6 bases). The ends were cut back, 1 base at V and 5 bases at J, with 20 bases in the middle. CDR3 length: 17 amino acids. Germline CDR1 and CDR2: MDHEN and SYDVKM. The CDR3 DNA reads TGTGCCAGCAGTTTATCGGGACACCCCCCTCCCCCTTATGGCTACACCTTC. Translation gives CASSLSGHPPPPYGYTF.

The rearrangement links TRBV7-9 to TRBJ2-3, with D maybe TRBD1 (6 bases). The CDR3 length is 14 residues. Trimming left V 3 bases short and J 3 bases short, with 10 bases between. Germline CDR1 and CDR2: SEHNR and FQNEAQ (reference sequence). In DNA form, the CDR3 reads TGTGCCAGCAGCTTCAGACAGGATACAGATACGCAGTATTTT. Translated, it gives CASSFRQDTDTQYF.

This clone showed up just a few times. In DNA, the CDR3 is TGTGCCAGCAGAAATCCGGGACTAGCGGGCAATGAGCAGTTCTTC. Translating it yields CASRNPGLAGNEQFF. The V call is TRBV6-1, the J call TRBJ2-1; 12 bases align to TRBD2. Per the germline V gene, CDR1 is MNHNS and CDR2 is SASEGT. This CDR3 has 15 residues. The ends lost 6 bases at V and 6 bases at J; junction bases unmatched: 6.

V usage is TRBV19 and J usage is TRBJ1-5; D not resolved. CDR3 length equals 16 residues. The germline V gene encodes CDR1 LNHDA and CDR2 SQIVND (reference sequence). The ends were cut back, 3 bases at V and 6 bases at J, with 18 bases in the middle. The CDR3 coding sequence is TGTGCCAGTAGTATCGGAACGGACGAGCGAGCTCAGCCCCAGCATTTT. Translation: CASSIGTDERAQPQHF. Full variable domain (rest looked up from reference TRBV19 and TRBJ1-5): DGGITQSPKYLFRKEGQNVTLSCEQNLNHDAMYWYRQDPGQGLRLIYYSQIVNDFQKGDIAEGYSVSREKKESFPLTVTSAQKNPTAFYLCASSIGTDERAQPQHFGDGTRLSIL.

The V and J genes are TRBV5-1 and TRBJ2-4; no clear D. Germline V gene data show CDR1 as SGHRS and CDR2 as YFSETQ. The CDR3 runs 13 residues. V was shortened by 2 bases and J by 7 bases, with 10 bases between the two germline ends. Here the CDR3 reads CASSFNTDNIQYF. The CDR3 DNA reads TGCGCCAGCAGCTTCAACACGGATAACATTCAGTACTTC.

CDR3 sequence reads: CASSYYQLSGANVLTF. In DNA form, the CDR3 reads TGTGCCAGCAGTTACTACCAGCTCTCCGGGGCCAACGTCCTGACTTTC. J is TRBJ2-6 and V is TRBV6-6; unclear D gene. This CDR3 has 16 residues. The V and J ends lost 1 base and 4 bases respectively, with 11 bases between them. Germline CDR1 is MNHNY and CDR2 is SVGAGI (reference sequence).

This chain links TRBV19 with TRBJ2-2; D is undetermined. Per the germline V gene, CDR1 is LNHDA and CDR2 is SQIVND (reference sequence). CDR3 length: 13 amino acids. The V end lost 4 bases, the J end lost 7 bases, and 10 bases lay between the germline ends. This CDR3 reads CASSTTLSGELFF. In DNA form, the CDR3 reads TGTGCCAGTAGTACCACGCTAAGCGGGGAGCTGTTTTTT.

The rearrangement joins TRBV7-9 to TRBJ2-2, with 9 bases identical to TRBD1. Trimming removed 0 bases from V and 6 bases from J; junction bases left unmatched: 8. CDR1 is SEHNR and CDR2 is FQNEAQ in the germline V gene (reference sequence). The CDR3 is made up of 17 amino acids. CDR3 protein: CASSLAPGQGLAGELFF. The CDR3 region has the DNA TGTGCCAGCAGCTTAGCACCGGGACAGGGCTTAGCCGGGGAGCTGTTTTTT.

This CDR3 reads CASGPGVREKLFF. For the CDR3, the DNA is TGTGCCAGCGGCCCGGGGGTAAGGGAAAAACTGTTTTTT. This chain uses TRBV2 with TRBJ1-4; tentatively, D is TRBD1 (5 bases). Trimming removed 8 bases at V and 8 bases at J, with 15 bases between. The germline V gene encodes CDR1 SNHLY and CDR2 FYNNEI. The CDR3 spans 13 residues.

This clone was recorded only once. This rearrangement joins TRBV30 to TRBJ2-3; 7 bases match TRBD1. V gave up 3 bases and J gave up 3 bases; unmatched junction bases: 12. The CDR3 spans 16 residues. Germline values: CDR1 GTSNPN, CDR2 SVGIG (reference sequence). The CDR3: CAWRVIRDSRTDTQYF. CDR3 nucleotide sequence: TGTGCCTGGAGAGTAATCCGGGACAGCAGAACAGATACGCAGTATTTT.

The chain employs TRBV18 and TRBJ2-3; D is possibly TRBD1 or TRBD2 (6 bases each). V was clipped by 4 bases and J by 0 bases, with 14 bases between them. The germline V gene has CDR1 KGHSH and CDR2 LQKENI. There are 16 residues in the CDR3. The CDR3 is CASSRNRDSSTDTQYF. The CDR3 DNA follows: TGTGCCAGCTCACGCAACAGGGACTCTAGCACAGATACGCAGTATTTT.

The chain employs TRBV6-1 and TRBJ2-7, with D perhaps matching TRBD1 (5 bases). The CDR3 spans 11 residues. CDR1 MNHNS and CDR2 SASEGT come from the germline V gene. V was pared by 8 bases and J by 3 bases, with 8 bases between. In DNA form, the CDR3 reads TGTGCCAGCGGCCAGGGCTACGAGCAGTACTTC. Translated, it gives CASGQGYEQYF.

Worth noting for this clone: A much larger clonotype is one base distant, so this may be a read error. CDR3 in amino acids: CASSLRYEQYF. CDR3 sequence (DNA): TGTGCCAGCAGCTTGAGGTACGAGCAGTACTTC. The V call is TRBV5-4, the J call TRBJ2-7, with D unresolved. The length of the CDR3 is 11 residues. Germline V gene sequence: CDR1 SGHNT, CDR2 YYREEE (reference sequence). V lost 1 base and J lost 4, with 3 bases in between.

This clone appeared a single time. V is TRBV5-8 and J is TRBJ1-4; D is perhaps TRBD1 (6 bases). The germline V and J ends were trimmed by 2 bases and 5 bases, with 13 bases remaining between them. The CDR3 runs 15 residues. Germline V lookup: CDR1 SGHTS, CDR2 YDEGEE. This CDR3 reads CASSLTGSENEKLFF. The CDR3 DNA sequence: TGTGCCAGCAGCTTAACAGGGTCGGAAAATGAAAAACTGTTTTTT.

This clone appeared a single time. One base away lies a much larger clone, so this may be a sequencing read error. Within the sample, other DNA sequences also encode this same CDR3. The rearrangement joins TRBV14 to TRBJ2-7; TRBD2 matches at 8 bases. The CDR3 runs to 15 residues. Per germline, CDR1 SGHDN and CDR2 FVKESK. V lost 3 bases and J lost 6; bases outside the gene matches: 10. CDR3: CASSQVAAGDGEQYF. CDR3 DNA sequence: TGTGCCAGCAGCCAGGTTGCAGCGGGAGACGGCGAGCAGTACTTC.

On this clone: Other DNA sequences in the sample encode the same CDR3. The chain has TRBV18 and TRBJ2-7; a weak D match, TRBD1 (6 bases). From germline, CDR1 is KGHSH and CDR2 LQKENI. The CDR3 is 11 residues long. V was cut by 2 bases and J by 7 bases, with 6 bases left in between. DNA for the CDR3: TGTGCCAGCTCACCAGACAGGGAGCAGTACTTC. This gives the protein CASSPDREQYF.